This T cell receptor beta chain stems from a study of beta chain features in type 1 diabetes. By way of CD45RO/CCR7/CD25/CD127/CD95/CD27, the CD4+ regulatory, stem cell-like memory, central memory and naive cells were sorted. As every portion of the isolated RNA was reverse transcribed, the sequencing read expressed TCRB transcripts. Profiled with immunoSEQ multiplex PCR; TCRdb holds only in-frame clones, not every one. The sample holds around 320,000 clones, 14% seen once. Turning to this clone: Its antigen is still unknown.

Study-level results: TCRB CDR3 length was moderately but significantly reduced in all four CD4+ subsets of Type 1 diabetes patients. Researchers cautioned that cDNA sequencing could over-represent cells with high TCR expression.

Sequencing was performed on central memory CD4+ T cells from blood. This TCR derives from a man in his thirties or forties in good health.

CDR3 residues: CSVMAGHPKVKGLHF. The CDR3 DNA sequence: TGCAGCGTGATGGCCGGGCACCCGAAGGTTAAGGGCCTCCACTTT. V and J are TRBV29-1 and TRBJ1-6, with D unresolved. V shed 6 bases and J shed 15 bases, with 27 bases lying between them. The CDR3 runs 15 residues. CDR1 and CDR2 (germline): SQVTM, ANQGSEA.